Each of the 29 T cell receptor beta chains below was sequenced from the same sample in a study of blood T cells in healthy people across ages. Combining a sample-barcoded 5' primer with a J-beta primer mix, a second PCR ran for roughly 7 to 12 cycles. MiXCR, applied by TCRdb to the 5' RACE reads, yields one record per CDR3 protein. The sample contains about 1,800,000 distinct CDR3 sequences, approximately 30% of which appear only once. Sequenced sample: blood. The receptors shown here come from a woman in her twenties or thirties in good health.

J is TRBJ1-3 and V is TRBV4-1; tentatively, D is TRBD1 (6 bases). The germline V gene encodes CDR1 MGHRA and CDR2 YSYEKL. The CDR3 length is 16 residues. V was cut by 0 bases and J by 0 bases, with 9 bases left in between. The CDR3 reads CASSQDVGGSGNTIYF. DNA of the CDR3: TGCGCCAGCAGCCAAGATGTAGGGGGCTCTGGAAACACCATATATTTT.

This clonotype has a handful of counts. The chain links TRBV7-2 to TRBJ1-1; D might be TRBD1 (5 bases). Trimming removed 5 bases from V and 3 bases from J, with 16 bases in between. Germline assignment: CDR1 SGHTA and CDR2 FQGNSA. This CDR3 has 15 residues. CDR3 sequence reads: CASSPEGDPDTEAFF. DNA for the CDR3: TGTGCCAGCAGCCCAGAAGGGGATCCAGACACTGAAGCTTTCTTT.

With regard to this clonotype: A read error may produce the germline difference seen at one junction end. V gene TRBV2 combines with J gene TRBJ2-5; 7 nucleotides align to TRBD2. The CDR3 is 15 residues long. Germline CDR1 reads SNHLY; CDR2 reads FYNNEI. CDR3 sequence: CACRAGLPGGETQYF. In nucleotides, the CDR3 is TGTGCCTGCAGAGCGGGACTACCGGGGGGAGAGACCCAGTACTTC.

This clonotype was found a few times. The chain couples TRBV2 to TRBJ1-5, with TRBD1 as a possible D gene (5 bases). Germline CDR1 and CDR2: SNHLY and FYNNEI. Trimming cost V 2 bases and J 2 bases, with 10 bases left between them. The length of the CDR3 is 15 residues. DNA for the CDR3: TGTGCCAGCAGTGAAAATGGGGCGCGCAATCAGCCCCAGCATTTT. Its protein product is CASSENGARNQPQHF.

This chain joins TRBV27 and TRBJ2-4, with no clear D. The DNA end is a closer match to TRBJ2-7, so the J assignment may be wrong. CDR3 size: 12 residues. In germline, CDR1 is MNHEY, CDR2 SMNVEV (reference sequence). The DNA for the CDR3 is TGTGCCAGCAGTTCTCCCGGGCTCGAGCAGTACTTC. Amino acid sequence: CASSSPGLEQYF.

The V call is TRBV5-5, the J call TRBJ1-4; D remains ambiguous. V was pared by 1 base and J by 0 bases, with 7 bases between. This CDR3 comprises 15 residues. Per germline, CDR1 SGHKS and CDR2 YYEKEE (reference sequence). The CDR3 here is CASSLRLATNEKLFF. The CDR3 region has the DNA TGTGCCAGCAGCTTGCGGCTTGCAACTAATGAAAAACTGTTTTTT.

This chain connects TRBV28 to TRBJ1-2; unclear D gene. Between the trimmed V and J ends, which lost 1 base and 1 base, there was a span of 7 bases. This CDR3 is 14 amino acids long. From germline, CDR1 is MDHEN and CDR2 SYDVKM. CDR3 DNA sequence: TGTGCCAGCAGTTTATCAGCCCTTAACTATGGCTACACCTTC. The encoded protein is CASSLSALNYGYTF.

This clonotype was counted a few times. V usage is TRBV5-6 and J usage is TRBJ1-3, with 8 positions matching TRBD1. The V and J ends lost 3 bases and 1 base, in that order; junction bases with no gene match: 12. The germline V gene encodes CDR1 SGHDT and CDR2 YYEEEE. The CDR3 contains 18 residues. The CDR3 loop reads CASSSRRRGQVSGNTIYF. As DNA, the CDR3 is TGTGCCAGCAGCTCCCGGCGCAGGGGGCAAGTTTCTGGAAACACCATATATTTT.

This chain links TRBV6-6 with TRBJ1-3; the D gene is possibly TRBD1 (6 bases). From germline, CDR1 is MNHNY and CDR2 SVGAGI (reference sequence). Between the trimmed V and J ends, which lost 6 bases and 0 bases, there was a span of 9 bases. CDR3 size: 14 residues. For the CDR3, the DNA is TGTGCCAGCAGGGGGGCCAGCTCTGGAAACACCATATATTTT. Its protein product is CASRGASSGNTIYF.

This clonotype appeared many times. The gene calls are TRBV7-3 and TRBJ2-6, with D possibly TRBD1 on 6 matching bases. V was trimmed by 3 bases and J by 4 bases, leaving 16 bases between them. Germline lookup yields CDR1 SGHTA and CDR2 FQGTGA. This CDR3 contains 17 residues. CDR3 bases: TGTGCCAGCAGCTTTGGCAGGGGCCCCTCCGGGGCCAACGTCCTGACTTTC. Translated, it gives CASSFGRGPSGANVLTF.

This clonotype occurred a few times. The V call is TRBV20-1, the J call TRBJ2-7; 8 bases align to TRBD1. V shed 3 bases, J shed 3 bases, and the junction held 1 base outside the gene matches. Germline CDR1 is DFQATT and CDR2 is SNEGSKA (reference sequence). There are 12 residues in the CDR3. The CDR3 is CSARGQDYEQYF. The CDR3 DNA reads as TGCAGTGCTAGGGGACAGGACTACGAGCAGTACTTC.

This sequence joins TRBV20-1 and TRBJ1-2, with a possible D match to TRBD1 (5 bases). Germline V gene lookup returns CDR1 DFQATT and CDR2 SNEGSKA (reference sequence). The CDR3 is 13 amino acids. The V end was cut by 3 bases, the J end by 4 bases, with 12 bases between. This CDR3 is CSARDKGTYGYTF. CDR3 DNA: TGCAGTGCTAGGGACAAAGGCACCTATGGCTACACCTTC.

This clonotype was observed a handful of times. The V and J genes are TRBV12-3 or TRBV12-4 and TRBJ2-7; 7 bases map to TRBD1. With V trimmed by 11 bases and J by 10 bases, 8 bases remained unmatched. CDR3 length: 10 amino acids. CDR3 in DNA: TGTGCCCAGCACCGGGACAGACAGTACTTC. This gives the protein CAQHRDRQYF.

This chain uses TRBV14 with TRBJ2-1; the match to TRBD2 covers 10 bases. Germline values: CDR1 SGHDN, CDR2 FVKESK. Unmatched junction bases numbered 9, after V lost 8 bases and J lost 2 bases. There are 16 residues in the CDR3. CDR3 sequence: CASGPRLAGPYNEQFF. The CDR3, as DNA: TGTGCCAGCGGCCCTAGACTAGCGGGCCCCTACAATGAGCAGTTCTTC.

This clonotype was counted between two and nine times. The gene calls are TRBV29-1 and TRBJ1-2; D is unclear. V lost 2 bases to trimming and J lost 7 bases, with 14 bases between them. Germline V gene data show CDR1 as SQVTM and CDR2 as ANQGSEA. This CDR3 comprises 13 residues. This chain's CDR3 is CSVEPDGLRGYTF. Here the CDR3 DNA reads TGCAGCGTTGAACCGGACGGATTGCGTGGCTACACCTTC.

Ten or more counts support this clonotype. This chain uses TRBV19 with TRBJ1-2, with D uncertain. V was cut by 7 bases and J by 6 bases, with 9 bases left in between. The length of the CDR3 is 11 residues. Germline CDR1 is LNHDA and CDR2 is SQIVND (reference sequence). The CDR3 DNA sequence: TGTGCCAGTACCGATTTTGATGGCTACACCTTC. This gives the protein CASTDFDGYTF.

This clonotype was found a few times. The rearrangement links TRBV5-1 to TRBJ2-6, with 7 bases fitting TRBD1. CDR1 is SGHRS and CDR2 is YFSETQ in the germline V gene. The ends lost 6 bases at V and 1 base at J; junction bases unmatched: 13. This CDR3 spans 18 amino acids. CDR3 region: CASNLDRVHTSGANVLTF. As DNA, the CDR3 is TGCGCCAGCAACCTCGACAGGGTCCATACGTCTGGGGCCAACGTCCTGACTTTC. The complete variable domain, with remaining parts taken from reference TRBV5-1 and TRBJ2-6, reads KAGVTQTPRYLIKTRGQQVTLSCSPISGHRSVSWYQQTPGQGLQFLFEYFSETQRNKGNFPGRFSGRQFSNSRSEMNVSTLELGDSALYLCASNLDRVHTSGANVLTFGAGSRLTVL.

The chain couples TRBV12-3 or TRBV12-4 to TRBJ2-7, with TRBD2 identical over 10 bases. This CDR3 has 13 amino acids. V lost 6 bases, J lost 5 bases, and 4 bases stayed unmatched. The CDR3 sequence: CASSNLAGDEQYF. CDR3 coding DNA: TGTGCCAGCAGCAATCTAGCGGGAGACGAGCAGTACTTC.

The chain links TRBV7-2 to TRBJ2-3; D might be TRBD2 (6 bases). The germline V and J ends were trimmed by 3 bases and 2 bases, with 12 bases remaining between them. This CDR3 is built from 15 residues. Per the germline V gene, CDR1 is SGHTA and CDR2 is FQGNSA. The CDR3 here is CASSFGSGHTDTQYF. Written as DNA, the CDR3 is TGTGCCAGCAGCTTTGGTAGCGGACACACAGATACGCAGTATTTT. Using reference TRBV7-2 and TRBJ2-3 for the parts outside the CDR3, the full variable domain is GAGVSQSPSNKVTEKGKDVELRCDPISGHTALYWYRQSLGQGLEFLIYFQGNSAPDKSGLPSDRFSAERTGGSVSTLTIQRTQQEDSAVYLCASSFGSGHTDTQYFGPGTRLTVL.

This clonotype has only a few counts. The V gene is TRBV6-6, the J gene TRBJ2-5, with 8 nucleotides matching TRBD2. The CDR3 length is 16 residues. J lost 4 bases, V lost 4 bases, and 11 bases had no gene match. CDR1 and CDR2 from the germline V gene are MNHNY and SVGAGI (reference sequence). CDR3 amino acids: CASSFPTSAARETQYF. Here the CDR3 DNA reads TGTGCCAGCAGTTTCCCGACTAGCGCGGCCCGAGAGACCCAGTACTTC.

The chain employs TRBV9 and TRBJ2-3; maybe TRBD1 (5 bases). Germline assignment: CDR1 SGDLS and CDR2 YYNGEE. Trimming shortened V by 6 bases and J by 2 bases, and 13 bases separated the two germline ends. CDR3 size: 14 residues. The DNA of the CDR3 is TGTGCCAGCACCCCAAGGGGCAACACAGATACGCAGTATTTT. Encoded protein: CASTPRGNTDTQYF.

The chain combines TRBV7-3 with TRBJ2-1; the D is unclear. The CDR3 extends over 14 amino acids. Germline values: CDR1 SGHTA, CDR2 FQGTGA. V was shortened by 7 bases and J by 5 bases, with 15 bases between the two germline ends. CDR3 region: CASKARATNNEQFF. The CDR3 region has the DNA TGTGCCAGCAAGGCGAGAGCCACGAACAATGAGCAGTTCTTC.

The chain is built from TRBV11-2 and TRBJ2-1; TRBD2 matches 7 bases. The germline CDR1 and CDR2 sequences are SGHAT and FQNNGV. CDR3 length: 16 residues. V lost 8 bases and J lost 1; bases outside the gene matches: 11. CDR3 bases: TGTGCCAGCGGCCCGACCGGGAGGTGGTCCTACAATGAGCAGTTCTTC. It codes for CASGPTGRWSYNEQFF.

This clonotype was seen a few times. The DNA for the CDR3 is TGTGCCAGCAGCCAATCCGGGACAGAGAATTCACCCCTCCACTTT. Its protein product is CASSQSGTENSPLHF. The chain combines TRBV3-1 with TRBJ1-6, with 7 bases aligning to TRBD1. There are 15 residues in the CDR3. Trimming at V came to 2 bases and at J to 7 bases, leaving 5 bases not matched to a gene. Germline CDR1 reads LGHDT; CDR2 reads YNNKEL (reference sequence). The whole variable domain, remainder taken from reference TRBV3-1 and TRBJ1-6, is DTAVSQTPKYLVTQMGNDKSIKCEQNLGHDTMYWYKQDSKKFLKIMFSYNNKELIINETVPNRFSPKSPDKAHLNLHINSLELGDSAVYFCASSQSGTENSPLHFGNGTRLTVT.

The DNA for the CDR3 is TGTGCCAGCAGCCGAGGGACAGCTGGGAAAGAGACCCAGTACTTC. Protein sequence: CASSRGTAGKETQYF. The chain couples TRBV5-5 to TRBJ2-5; 7 nucleotides agree with TRBD1. The CDR3 spans 15 residues. Germline trimming cut 4 bases from V and 3 bases from J; bases unmatched to any gene: 9. CDR1 SGHKS and CDR2 YYEKEE come from the germline V gene (reference sequence).

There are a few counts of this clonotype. The CDR3 sequence is CASSPQGDRTNEKLFF. In DNA form, the CDR3 reads TGCGCCAGCAGCCCCCAGGGGGATCGGACTAATGAAAAACTGTTTTTT. This chain joins TRBV4-1 and TRBJ1-4; 7 positions match TRBD1. J gave up 2 bases and V 4 bases, and 7 bases lay outside the gene matches. The CDR3 is 16 amino acids. Germline V gene data show CDR1 as MGHRA and CDR2 as YSYEKL.

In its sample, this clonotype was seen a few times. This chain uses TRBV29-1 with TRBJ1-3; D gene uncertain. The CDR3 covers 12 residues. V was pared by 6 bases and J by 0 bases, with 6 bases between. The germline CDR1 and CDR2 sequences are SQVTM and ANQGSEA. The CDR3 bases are TGCAGCGTAGTGAGCTCTGGAAACACCATATATTTT. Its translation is CSVVSSGNTIYF.

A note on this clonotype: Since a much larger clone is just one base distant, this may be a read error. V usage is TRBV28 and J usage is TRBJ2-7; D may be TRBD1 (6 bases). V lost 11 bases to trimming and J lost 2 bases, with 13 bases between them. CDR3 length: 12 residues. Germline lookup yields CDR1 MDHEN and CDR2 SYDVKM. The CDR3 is CAVRDIAYEQYF. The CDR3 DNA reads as TGTGCCGTCCGGGACATAGCCTACGAGCAGTACTTC.

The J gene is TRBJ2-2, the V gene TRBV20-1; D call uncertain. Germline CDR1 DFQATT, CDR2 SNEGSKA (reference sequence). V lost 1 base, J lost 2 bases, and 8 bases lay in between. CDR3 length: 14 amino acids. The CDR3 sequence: CSARAGFNTGELFF. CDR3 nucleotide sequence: TGCAGTGCTAGAGCTGGGTTTAACACCGGGGAGCTGTTTTTT.